The T cell receptor beta chain under discussion was sequenced for a study of neurological immune-mediated disorders (dated by TCRdb to about 2019). Study-level background: Peripheral blood TCR-beta repertoires from patients with HTLV-I-associated myelopathy (HAM/TSP), patients with multiple sclerosis, and healthy controls were compared in the study using UMI-based sequencing. The approximately 100 TCR-beta libraries included longitudinal samples, technical triplicates and paired sorted CD4+ and CD8+ T-cell subsets alongside PBMC samples. Longitudinal HAM/TSP and healthy donors were sampled at 3 time-points each (about 3-40 month intervals). The cohort comprised roughly 65 subjects: 15 or so HAM/TSP patients, around 35 multiple sclerosis patients and about 20 healthy controls. Paper-wide results and their limitations: Across subjects, expanded clones never shared an identical CDR3 amino acid sequence, which suggests that the TCR-beta repertoires in every group were private. TCR clonal expansion was highest in HAM/TSP patients and lowest in MS patients, with MS patients falling below even healthy controls.

This clonotype was seen ten or more times. Its antigen has not been determined. No base-level quality is on record; no much larger clone is a single base apart. The intended sense of this specimen's time point label: longitudinal time-point 2. Blood bank volunteers in Maryland, USA served as the healthy controls. Unsorted PBMC libraries were generated from 2 million PBMCs stored in RNAlater at -80 °C until RNA extraction. Peripheral blood was subjected to Ficoll-Hypaque density gradient centrifugation to isolate PBMCs, which were then cryopreserved in liquid nitrogen. cDNA was synthesized by template-switch 5'RACE using a primer carrying a 10-nucleotide random unique molecular identifier by which each TCR transcript was tagged. Over 180 million TCR-beta sequences, covering 15-18 subjects, were produced in each sequencing run. The RNeasy kit was used to extract total RNA. The KAPA Real-time Library Amplification kit was used to amplify TCR-beta VDJ regions with primers for the TCR constant region and the 5'RACE anchor. Sample indexes and Illumina adaptors were added in a first PCR, after which library yield was increased in a second PCR. After purification with Ampure beads, the TCR product of roughly 650 bp was size-selected on a 2% E-gel SizeSelection system. Before pooling, library quality was checked on a Bioanalyzer, concentration was measured with Qubit, and libraries were quantified with the Kapa Library Quantification kit. An Illumina HiSeq 2500 was used to sequence the libraries paired-end at 2 x 150 bp. To increase sequence diversity, roughly 24-32% phiX was spiked into each library pool. Under the source paper's analysis protocol: The UMI-based MiGEC pipeline processed quality-filtered reads and removed over 80% of raw TCR sequences during error correction. VDJ genes were aligned to IMGT germline references, and each clonotype was defined by a unique CDR3 amino acid sequence together with V-J genes. Clonal expansion, Shannon diversity, and CDR3 relatedness (CalcPairwiseDistances, ClusterSamples) were evaluated with VDJtools, and phylogenetic trees were built with CLCbio workbench. Clones with at least 8 unique UMIs were defined as expanded, with this threshold being based on coefficient-of-variation modelling across technical triplicates. The raw public data were reprocessed by TCRdb itself: fastp quality trimming at Q25, MiXCR clonotype calling, in-frame beta chains only. All rows with the same CDR3 protein become a single entry with the most common DNA and genes. What appears here as the V and J calls and clone size reflects TCRdb's work, not the paper's. The sample yields about 60,000 distinct CDR3 sequences; roughly 10% were counted once. The ten largest clones represent approximately 12% of the sample.

Including cysteine and phenylalanine, the CDR3 has 12 amino acids. Only CDR3 DNA remains: 36 bases, in frame from the first base. V loses 0 bases, J loses 8 bases, and the germline ends lie 7 bases apart. The germline V gene (reference sequence) specifies MNHNY as CDR1 and SVGAGI as CDR2. The origin of this receptor is a man between 25 and 39 years old in good health. The V gene is TRBV6-6 and the J gene is TRBJ1-1, with the D gene uncertain. The specimen sequenced was PBMCs. The CDR3 corresponds to CASSYSRNEAFF. In nucleotide form, the sequence is TGTGCCAGCAGTTACTCGCGGAACGAAGCTTTCTTT.